The present T cell receptor beta chain was sequenced within a study of immune evolution from preneoplasia to lung adenocarcinoma. TCRdb's table, derived via immunoSEQ multiplex PCR, lists solely in-frame clones and lacks some. The sample gives roughly 5,700 clones, 81% of which show up once; about 9.4% is in the top ten. The CDR3 has 14 amino acids. The V end lost 4 bases, the J end lost 4 bases, and 12 bases lay between the germline ends. Germline CDR1 reads SGHNT; CDR2 reads YYREEE (reference sequence). The chain is built from TRBV5-4 and TRBJ2-1, with TRBD1 as a possible D gene (5 bases). The sequence derives from a person aged 50-70 years with lung adenocarcinoma. The sequenced sample consisted of FFPE normal lung tissue adjacent to the tumor. The CDR3 loop reads CASSPKGAYNEQFF. The CDR3 DNA sequence: TGTGCCAGCAGCCCAAAAGGGGCATACAATGAGCAGTTCTTC.